Sequencing of this TCR beta chain was carried out in a study of shared clonotypes between healthy human individuals. Nashville, Tennessee was home to all donors, each a Caucasian adult. Study-level points and caveats: When compared with the clonotypes that were shared by all four sorted-subset donors, the non-shared clonotypes turned out to have lower generation probabilities.

Profiled with immunoSEQ multiplex PCR; TCRdb holds only in-frame clones, not every one. The table shows hundreds of thousands of clones, with about 78% occurring only once. This clone was seen many times. Its antigen remains unidentified. Other DNA sequences in this sample translate to the same CDR3. V was shortened by 5 bases and J by 1 base, with 3 bases between the two germline ends. Germline-derived CDR1 and CDR2 are SEHNR and FQNEAQ (reference sequence). CDR3 length: 12 residues. The receptor was derived from a woman in her twenties or thirties in good health. This sequence joins TRBV7-9 and TRBJ1-3; D is ambiguous. Sequencing was performed on memory CD4+ T cells sorted from blood. Regarding subset: CD45RA-negative fraction. The CDR3 here is CASSPSGNTIYF. As DNA, the CDR3 is TGTGCCAGCAGCCCTTCTGGAAACACCATATATTTT.